This T cell receptor (beta chain) was sequenced during a study of blood T cell repertoires in COVID-19. Study information: Both acute and convalescent COVID-19 samples were obtained from the United States, Italy and Spain. The analysed material was cDNA or gDNA that came from T cells, B-cell-depleted T cells, or PBMCs.

Germline assignment: CDR1 SGHTA and CDR2 FQGNSA. This CDR3 region has 16 residues. The V segment lost 5 bases and the J segment 3 bases; nucleotides outside the gene matches: 9. As processed by the authors: Estimates of nucleated cell counts were drawn from the amplification of reference gene primers. Produced via immunoSEQ multiplex PCR; TCRdb's table is partial and in-frame only. V, J and clone size were drawn from that table, and D and trimming were deduced from the DNA. The repertoire has around 150,000 clones, approximately 83% of them found once; the top ten carry approximately 3.9%. The chain is built from TRBV7-2 and TRBJ2-3; 9 bases map to TRBD2. This clonotype originated in a woman aged 55-75 years with acute or convalescent COVID-19. The sample was peripheral blood. The CDR3 protein is CASSPLAGSGTDTQYF. The CDR3, as DNA: TGTGCCAGCAGCCCTCTAGCGGGATCTGGGACAGATACGCAGTATTTT.